This T cell receptor (beta chain) was sequenced for a study of T cells in women clearing cervical HPV infection. The wider study: With HLA typing for only a few women, HLA confounding remains possible.

Concerning this clone: The read ends 3 residues before the CDR3 terminus; that terminus is restored from the germline J gene.

Sequencing was performed with immunoSEQ multiplex PCR; in TCRdb, only in-frame clones are kept and a portion is missing. The sample table sets out some 30,000 clones. The CDR3 runs 15 residues. V trimming: 5 bases; J trimming: 3 bases; junction bases outside the gene matches: 8. Germline CDR1 and CDR2: SGHTA and FQGTGA. The receptor was derived from a woman between 18 and 70 years old with a cervical HPV16 infection that either progressed to CIN3+ or cleared (not recorded which). This rearrangement joins TRBV7-3 to TRBJ2-7; TRBD2 agrees at 9 bases. Sample: blood buffy coat. The sequenced part of the CDR3 DNA is TGTGCCAGCAGCCGAGGCGGGGGGGCCTTCTACGAG. This gives the protein CASSRGGGAFYE. The full-length CDR3 reads as CASSRGGGAFYEQYF.